This T cell receptor beta chain was sequenced during a study of radiotherapy plus CTLA-4 blockade in lung cancer (dated by TCRdb to the late 2010s). Regarding the complete study: Objective responses occurred in roughly 19% of enrolled patients, and about 30% achieved disease control.

To note about this clone: What antigen it recognizes has not been identified. There are no base qualities to consult, and no much larger clone falls within one base.

The cysteine opens and the phenylalanine closes a CDR3 of 12 amino acids. Only the CDR3 DNA stays, 36 bases, in frame from base 1. At the junction V is shortened by 7 bases and J by 8 bases, with 14 bases in between. CDR1 and CDR2 were assigned from the germline V gene as MDHEN and SYDVKM. Study-wide conclusions, independent of this receptor: TCR clones derived from tumors expanded in peripheral blood after treatment with radiotherapy and ipilimumab. Increased serum interferon-beta after radiation, together with early dynamic changes in blood T cell clones, were reported to be the strongest predictors of response.

Focal radiation therapy combined with CTLA-4 blockade (ipilimumab) was tested in patients with chemo-refractory metastatic non-small-cell lung cancer. Library preparation was by the immunoSEQ multiplex PCR assay. The table comes from immuneACCESS by way of TCRdb, which keeps in-frame sequences with V and J called. Part of the clones is missing from these tables; in studies checked, under half for an unresolved V gene and the rest for unknown reasons. The sample includes 85,000 to 100,000 clones, with more than 70% observed a single time. 11% to 15% of the sample rests with the top ten. The V and J segments used are TRBV28 and TRBJ1-2, with TRBD1 tentatively as D gene (5 bases match). This material consisted of peripheral blood, taken from a patient treated with radiotherapy plus ipilimumab. The receptor was isolated from a human donor with non-small cell lung cancer that progressed on radiotherapy plus ipilimumab. The CDR3 here reads CASTQGEWGYTF. At the DNA level, the sequence is TGTGCCAGCACCCAAGGGGAGTGGGGCTACACCTTC.